The 29 T cell receptor beta chains reported below all come from one sample, sequenced in a study of cytotoxic CD8 clonotypes in ibrutinib-treated CLL. Profiled with immunoSEQ multiplex PCR; TCRdb holds only in-frame clones, not every one. The profile shows 150,000 or so clones, roughly 88% of them singletons. The sample was PBMCs, taken at disease progression, from a patient treated with ibrutinib. All receptors derive from a human donor with chronic lymphocytic leukemia.

This clone was counted once. The rearrangement joins TRBV28 to TRBJ2-7, with TRBD2 as a possible D gene (6 bases). The CDR3 has 13 amino acids. Per the germline V gene, CDR1 is MDHEN and CDR2 is SYDVKM. Deletions cut 7 bases from V and 2 bases from J, with 12 bases between. The CDR3 DNA follows: TGTGCCAGCATGCCGGGGGTGACCTACGAGCAGTACTTC. It encodes CASMPGVTYEQYF.

The chain links TRBV27 to TRBJ1-1; D possibly corresponds to TRBD1 (6 bases). Germline CDR1 reads MNHEY; CDR2 reads SMNVEV (reference sequence). The length of the CDR3 is 14 residues. Deletions cut 3 bases from V and 2 bases from J, with 10 bases between. DNA for the CDR3: TGTGCCAGCAGTTTTGCAGGGGCCAACACTGAAGCTTTCTTT. Amino acid sequence: CASSFAGANTEAFF.

The chain carries TRBV30 and TRBJ2-7; 7 bases are shared with TRBD2. Germline V gene sequence: CDR1 GTSNPN, CDR2 SVGIG (reference sequence). V lost 1 base, J lost 2 bases, and 5 bases stayed unmatched. This CDR3 contains 14 residues. CDR3 protein: CAWSGPGLAYEQYF. DNA for the CDR3: TGTGCCTGGAGTGGACCAGGACTAGCCTACGAGCAGTACTTC. Full variable domain (remainder filled in from reference TRBV30 and TRBJ2-7): SQTIHQWPATLVQPVGSPLSLECTVEGTSNPNLYWYRQAAGRGLQLLFYSVGIGQISSEVPQNLSASRPQDRQFILSSKKLLLSDSGFYLCAWSGPGLAYEQYFGPGTRLTVT.

This chain links TRBV11-2 with TRBJ2-3; 14 nucleotides agree with TRBD2. The V segment lost 2 bases and the J segment 9 bases; nucleotides outside the gene matches: 7. This CDR3 has 16 amino acids. CDR1 is SGHAT, CDR2 FQNNGV, per germline. CDR3 coding DNA: TGTGCCAGCAGCTTACCGGGACTAGCGGGAGTGAACACGCAGTATTTT. This codes for CASSLPGLAGVNTQYF.

V usage is TRBV19 and J usage is TRBJ1-3, with a weak D call TRBD1 (5 bases). Trimming pared 3 bases from V and 7 bases from J, leaving 7 bases between. CDR3 size: 12 residues. Germline V gene sequence: CDR1 LNHDA, CDR2 SQIVND (reference sequence). Written as DNA, the CDR3 is TGTGCCAGTAGTATCGAGGGGAACACCATATATTTT. Protein product: CASSIEGNTIYF.

The V and J genes are TRBV27 and TRBJ2-5; possibly TRBD1 for D (5 bases). The germline CDR1 and CDR2 sequences are MNHEY and SMNVEV (reference sequence). The V and J ends lost 6 bases and 5 bases respectively, with 22 bases between them. This CDR3 region has 16 residues. The DNA for the CDR3 is TGTGCCAGCAGAACGCATGGGGCAGCCCATGGGGAGACCCAGTACTTC. Translated: CASRTHGAAHGETQYF.

The J gene is TRBJ2-1, the V gene TRBV6-5; D call uncertain. Germline V gene data show CDR1 as MNHEY and CDR2 as SVGAGI. The germline V and J ends were trimmed by 2 bases and 10 bases, with 15 bases remaining between them. CDR3 length: 14 amino acids. CDR3 nucleotide sequence: TGTGCCAGCAGTTACGACCGGGCCCGAAACGAGCAGTTCTTC. Translated: CASSYDRARNEQFF.

The J gene is TRBJ1-5, the V gene TRBV21-1. TRBV21-1 is labeled a pseudogene. The CDR3 covers 11 residues. The CDR3 sequence is CASSRYQPQHF. For the CDR3, the DNA is TGTGCCAGCAGCAGGTATCAGCCCCAGCATTTT.

This chain uses TRBV14 with TRBJ2-3; 14 bases map to TRBD2. The CDR3 extends over 16 amino acids. The ends lost 5 bases at V and 3 bases at J; junction bases unmatched: 4. CDR1 and CDR2 from the germline V gene are SGHDN and FVKESK. CDR3 DNA sequence: TGTGCCAGCAGCAGGCGACTAGCGGGAGGGACAGATACGCAGTATTTT. It translates to CASSRRLAGGTDTQYF.

V and J are TRBV6-1 and TRBJ2-1, with 7 nucleotides matching TRBD2. The CDR3 is made up of 14 amino acids. The V and J ends lost 6 bases and 7 bases, in that order; junction bases with no gene match: 9. The germline V gene has CDR1 MNHNS and CDR2 SASEGT. CDR3 nucleotides: TGTGCCAGCAGGAATAGCTGGGGAGGGAATGAGCAGTTCTTC. Protein: CASRNSWGGNEQFF.

V usage is TRBV5-6 and J usage is TRBJ1-2; a possible D gene is TRBD1 (5 bases). V lost 5 bases, J lost 8 bases, and 19 bases lay in between. Looked up from germline, CDR1 is SGHDT and CDR2 is YYEEEE. This CDR3 spans 14 amino acids. Here the CDR3 reads CASRRDLLRRGYTF. For the CDR3, the DNA is TGTGCCAGCAGGCGGGACCTACTTCGACGAGGCTACACCTTC.

This clone was found once. This chain joins TRBV19 and TRBJ2-1, with 7 nucleotides matching TRBD1. Germline V gene data show CDR1 as LNHDA and CDR2 as SQIVND (reference sequence). The CDR3 covers 15 residues. V shed 4 bases and J 0 bases; nucleotides not matched to a gene: 3. CDR3 loop: CASSTTGSSYNEQFF. The CDR3 coding sequence is TGTGCCAGTAGTACGACAGGGAGCTCCTACAATGAGCAGTTCTTC. The full variable domain, completed using reference TRBV19 and TRBJ2-1, is DGGITQSPKYLFRKEGQNVTLSCEQNLNHDAMYWYRQDPGQGLRLIYYSQIVNDFQKGDIAEGYSVSREKKESFPLTVTSAQKNPTAFYLCASSTTGSSYNEQFFGPGTRLTVL.

A single count supports this clone. The chain is built from TRBV6-6 and TRBJ2-2, with D unresolved. Trimming shortened V by 1 base and J by 6 bases, and 3 bases separated the two germline ends. The V gene's germline CDR1 is MNHNY and CDR2 SVGAGI (reference sequence). The CDR3 loop spans 12 amino acids. CDR3 nucleotides: TGTGCCAGCAGTTACTTCTCCGGGGAGCTGTTTTTT. Its protein product is CASSYFSGELFF.

This clone appeared once. This chain joins TRBV27 and TRBJ2-3; 7 bases align to TRBD1. V lost 0 bases, J lost 1 base, and 13 bases stayed unmatched. The CDR3 length is 19 residues. CDR1 is MNHEY, CDR2 SMNVEV, per germline (reference sequence). CDR3 sequence (DNA): TGTGCCAGCAGTTTATCGTTGCATACCCGGGACAGACGCACAGATACGCAGTATTTT. This sequence encodes CASSLSLHTRDRRTDTQYF.

CDR3 DNA sequence: TGTGCCAGCAGCGTAGGAAGCGGGAGGCGGAACGAGCAGTACTTC. It translates to CASSVGSGRRNEQYF. The gene calls are TRBV9 and TRBJ2-7; 9 nucleotides align to TRBD2. V shed 0 bases and J 5 bases; nucleotides not matched to a gene: 6. The CDR3 covers 15 residues. Germline CDR1 and CDR2: SGDLS and YYNGEE.

V and J are TRBV9 and TRBJ1-2; tentative D call: TRBD1 (6 bases). The V end lost 3 bases, the J end lost 1 base, and 7 bases lay between the germline ends. This CDR3 has 13 residues. Germline-derived CDR1 and CDR2 are SGDLS and YYNGEE. The CDR3 coding sequence is TGTGCCAGCAGCGAGGGGGGTAACTATGGCTACACCTTC. Translated, it gives CASSEGGNYGYTF.

The chain has TRBV28 and TRBJ1-2; D not resolved. With 3 bases removed from V and 2 bases from J, the gap between germline ends came to 4 bases. The length of the CDR3 is 12 residues. Germline lookup yields CDR1 MDHEN and CDR2 SYDVKM. CDR3 sequence: CASSFQNYGYTF. The CDR3 DNA reads TGTGCCAGCAGTTTCCAGAACTATGGCTACACCTTC.

The chain uses TRBV19 and TRBJ1-1, with unresolved D. Germline-derived CDR1 and CDR2 are LNHDA and SQIVND (reference sequence). Trimming pared 3 bases from V and 3 bases from J, leaving 11 bases between. The CDR3 is 14 amino acids. The CDR3 sequence is CASSIQFWDTEAFF. CDR3 coding DNA: TGTGCCAGTAGTATTCAGTTTTGGGACACTGAAGCTTTCTTT.

The chain carries TRBV6-6 and TRBJ2-7; D assignment may be TRBD1 or TRBD2 (5 bases each). The V gene's germline CDR1 is MNHNY and CDR2 SVGAGI (reference sequence). CDR3 length: 15 residues. Between the trimmed V and J ends, which lost 2 bases and 0 bases, there was a span of 11 bases. CDR3 loop: CASSYKGPNSYEQYF. The CDR3 DNA is TGTGCCAGCAGTTACAAGGGACCTAACTCCTACGAGCAGTACTTC.

The sample holds one count of this clone. This chain uses TRBV20-1 with TRBJ2-5; D unresolved. Germline values: CDR1 DFQATT, CDR2 SNEGSKA (reference sequence). Trimming pared 6 bases from V and 4 bases from J, leaving 6 bases between. CDR3 length: 10 amino acids. The CDR3 bases are TGCAGTGCGGCCCGAGAGACCCAGTACTTC. Translation: CSAARETQYF.

The CDR3 loop is CASSESALAETYEQYF. CDR3 coding DNA: TGCGCCAGCAGTGAGTCGGCACTAGCGGAAACCTACGAGCAGTACTTC. This chain joins TRBV10-1 and TRBJ2-7, with 8 bases fitting TRBD2. The V gene end was trimmed by 0 bases and the J gene end by 2 bases; junction bases not matched to a gene: 6. The CDR3 runs 16 residues. In germline, CDR1 is WNHNN, CDR2 SYGVQD (reference sequence).

A few counts support this clone. The J gene is TRBJ2-1, the V gene TRBV28; D ambiguous. CDR3 size: 15 residues. Trimming cost V 11 bases and J 6 bases, with 23 bases left between them. Germline CDR1 is MDHEN and CDR2 is SYDVKM. CDR3 in amino acids: CAAAATAPPGNEQFF. The DNA for the CDR3 is TGTGCCGCCGCGGCAACGGCCCCACCGGGCAATGAGCAGTTCTTC.

The chain recombines TRBV29-1 with TRBJ1-2, with 9 bases that match TRBD1. The CDR3 is 13 amino acids. Germline assignment: CDR1 SQVTM and CDR2 ANQGSEA. V dropped 7 bases and J dropped 7; count of bases not matched to a gene: 10. CDR3 sequence (DNA): TGCAGCGGTGATACAGGGGGCGTCGGTGGCTACACCTTC. Translation gives CSGDTGGVGGYTF.

This clone was detected ten times or more. The junction shows a germline mismatch at one end, possibly a read error. V usage is TRBV27 and J usage is TRBJ2-3; TRBD2 is a possible D gene (6 bases). CDR3 length: 13 residues. CDR1 and CDR2 from the germline V gene are MNHEY and SMNVEV (reference sequence). The CDR3 loop reads CACSLLEGDTQYF. The CDR3 bases are TGTGCCTGCAGTTTATTGGAGGGAGATACGCAGTATTTT.

J is TRBJ2-5 and V is TRBV21-1; the table calls TRBD2, which could not be checked here. TRBV21-1 is a pseudogene locus. The CDR3 spans 16 residues. CDR3 in amino acids: CASSDRTSPHQETQYF. The CDR3 DNA follows: TGTGCCAGCAGCGATCGGACTAGCCCTCACCAAGAGACCCAGTACTTC.

The table lists this clone with a count of one. The chain employs TRBV7-9 and TRBJ2-1; D call uncertain. Trimming pared 2 bases from V and 9 bases from J, leaving 5 bases between. The length of the CDR3 is 11 residues. Germline-derived CDR1 and CDR2 are SEHNR and FQNEAQ (reference sequence). CDR3 protein: CASSLNVEQFF. In DNA form, the CDR3 reads TGTGCCAGCAGCTTAAATGTTGAGCAGTTCTTC.

This rearrangement joins TRBV5-8 to TRBJ2-3; D gene unclear. V lost 2 bases, J lost 0 bases, and 13 bases lay in between. Germline V gives CDR1 SGHTS, CDR2 YDEGEE. CDR3 length: 16 amino acids. The CDR3 sequence: CASSFRRQVSTDTQYF. CDR3 DNA sequence: TGTGCCAGCAGCTTCAGAAGACAAGTCAGCACAGATACGCAGTATTTT.

The table lists this clone with a few counts. The CDR3 loop reads CAKVTAMNTEAFF. CDR3 nucleotide sequence: TGCGCCAAAGTGACAGCCATGAACACTGAAGCTTTCTTT. This chain joins TRBV10-1 and TRBJ1-1; possible D gene TRBD1, 5 bases. Trimming took off 10 bases at V and 0 bases at J, with 12 bases between the two ends. CDR3 size: 13 residues. Germline CDR1 reads WNHNN; CDR2 reads SYGVQD (reference sequence).

This chain uses TRBV2 with TRBJ1-6; 9 nucleotides align to TRBD1. Trimming cost V 6 bases and J 6 bases; bases outside gene matches: 9. The CDR3 runs to 16 residues. The germline V gene has CDR1 SNHLY and CDR2 FYNNEI. Written as DNA, the CDR3 is TGTGCCAGCAGCTGGGGACAGGGAGGGAGTAATTCACCCCTCCACTTT. As protein: CASSWGQGGSNSPLHF. The whole variable domain, remainder taken from reference TRBV2 and TRBJ1-6, is EPEVTQTPSHQVTQMGQEVILRCVPISNHLYFYWYRQILGQKVEFLVSFYNNEISEKSEIFDDQFSVERPDGSNFTLKIRSTKLEDSAMYFCASSWGQGGSNSPLHFGNGTRLTVT.